This T cell receptor (beta chain) emerged from a study of human T cells and chemical hapten exposure. This clonotype was seen at least ten times. Time point here: patch test 2, 6 weeks after DPC sensitization. Treatment here: therapeutic diphenylcyclopropenone sensitization with weekly scalp DPC. The study drew its donors from alopecia patients who were 18 to 70 years old and suitable for DPC. CDR3 length: 15 amino acids. The germline V and J ends were trimmed by 0 bases and 2 bases, with 11 bases remaining between them. Per the germline V gene, CDR1 is DFQATT and CDR2 is SNEGSKA (reference sequence). TCRdb re-analysed the RACE reads in MiXCR, keeping a single row per CDR3 protein. The sample includes about 110,000 distinct CDR3 sequences, roughly 9% of them seen just once.

This TCR came from a woman aged 40 to 50 with alopecia areata. Some clones in this sample may be carry-over from other donors' samples. The V and J genes are TRBV20-1 and TRBJ1-5, with D perhaps matching TRBD1 (5 bases). The sequenced sample was whole blood, obtained in connection with sensitization to the hapten diphenylcyclopropenone (DPC). This chain's CDR3 is CSARDPVQGNQPQHF. The CDR3 bases are TGCAGTGCTAGAGATCCCGTACAGGGCAATCAGCCCCAGCATTTT.